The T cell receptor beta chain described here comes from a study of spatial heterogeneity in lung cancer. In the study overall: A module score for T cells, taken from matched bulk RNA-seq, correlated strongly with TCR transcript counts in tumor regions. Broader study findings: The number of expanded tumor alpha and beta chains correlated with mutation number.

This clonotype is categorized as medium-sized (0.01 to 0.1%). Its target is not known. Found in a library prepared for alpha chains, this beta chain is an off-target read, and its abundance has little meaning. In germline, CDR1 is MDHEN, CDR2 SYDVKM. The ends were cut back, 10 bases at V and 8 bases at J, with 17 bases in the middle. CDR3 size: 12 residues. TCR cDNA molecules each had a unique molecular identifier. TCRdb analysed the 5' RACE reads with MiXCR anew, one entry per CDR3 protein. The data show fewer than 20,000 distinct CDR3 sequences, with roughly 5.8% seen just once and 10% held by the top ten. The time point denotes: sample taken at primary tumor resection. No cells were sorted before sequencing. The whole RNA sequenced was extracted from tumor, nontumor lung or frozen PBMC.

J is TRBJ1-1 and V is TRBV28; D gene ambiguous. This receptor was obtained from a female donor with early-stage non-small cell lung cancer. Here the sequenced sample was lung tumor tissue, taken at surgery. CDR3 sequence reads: CATGWVGQEAFF. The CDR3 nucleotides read TGTGCCACCGGGTGGGTTGGTCAGGAAGCTTTCTTT.